This T cell receptor beta chain emerged from a study of PD-L1 blockade in urothelial cancer. The study's findings and limits: Pretreatment clonality of the blood TCR repertoire below the median was predictive of superior survival.

In the case of this clone: Its specificity is not known.

Germline-derived CDR1 and CDR2 are MNHNS and SASEGT. CDR3 length: 15 residues. Unmatched junction bases numbered 5, after V lost 4 bases and J lost 1 base. Patients yielded 1 to 8 samples each, pretreatment and on-treatment. Every PCR got spiked synthetic TCR analog templates. Some clones are missing from TCRdb's copy, which holds only in-frame ones; the method was immunoSEQ multiplex PCR. The data show about 38,000 clones, 75% to 95% seen once. This sequence originates from a man between 65 and 79 years old with urothelial cancer. The rearrangement uses TRBV6-1 and TRBJ1-1, with TRBD1 matching over 8 bases. Source: PBMCs, taken around atezolizumab (anti-PD-L1) treatment. The CDR3 region is CASSADRVRNTEAFF. The CDR3 coding sequence is TGTGCCAGCAGTGCGGACAGGGTTCGGAACACTGAAGCTTTCTTT.